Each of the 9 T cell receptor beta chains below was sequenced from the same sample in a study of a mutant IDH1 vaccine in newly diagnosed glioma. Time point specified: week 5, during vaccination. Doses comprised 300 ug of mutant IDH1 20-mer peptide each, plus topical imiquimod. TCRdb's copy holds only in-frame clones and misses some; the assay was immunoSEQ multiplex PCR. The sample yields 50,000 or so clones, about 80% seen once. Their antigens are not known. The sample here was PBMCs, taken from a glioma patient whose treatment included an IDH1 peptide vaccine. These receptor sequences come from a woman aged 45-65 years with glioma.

The CDR3 region is CASLGGIYGYTF. CDR3 sequence (DNA): TGTGCCAGCCTCGGGGGTATCTATGGCTACACCTTC. This rearrangement joins TRBV6-6 to TRBJ1-2; possibly TRBD1 for D (5 bases). Germline loops: CDR1 MNHNY, CDR2 SVGAGI (reference sequence). Trimming left V 8 bases short and J 4 bases short, with 11 bases between. This CDR3 is built from 12 residues.

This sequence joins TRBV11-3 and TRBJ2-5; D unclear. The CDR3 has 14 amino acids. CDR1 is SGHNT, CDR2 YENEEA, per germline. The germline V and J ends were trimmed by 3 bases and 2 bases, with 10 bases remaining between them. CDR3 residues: CASSLNGPQETQYF. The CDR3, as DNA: TGTGCCAGCAGCTTGAACGGCCCGCAAGAGACCCAGTACTTC.

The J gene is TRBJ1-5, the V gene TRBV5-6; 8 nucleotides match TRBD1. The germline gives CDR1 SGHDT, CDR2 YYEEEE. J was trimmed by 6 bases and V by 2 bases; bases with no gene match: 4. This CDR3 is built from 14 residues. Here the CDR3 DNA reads TGTGCCAGCAGCTTTCAGGGGGCCCGTCAGCCCCAGCATTTT. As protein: CASSFQGARQPQHF.

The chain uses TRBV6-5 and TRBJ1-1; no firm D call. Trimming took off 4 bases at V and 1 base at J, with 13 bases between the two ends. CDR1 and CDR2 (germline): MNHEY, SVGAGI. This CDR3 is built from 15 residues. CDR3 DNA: TGTGCCAGCAGTTCTAGCAGACGGGGGAACACTGAAGCTTTCTTT. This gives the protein CASSSSRRGNTEAFF.

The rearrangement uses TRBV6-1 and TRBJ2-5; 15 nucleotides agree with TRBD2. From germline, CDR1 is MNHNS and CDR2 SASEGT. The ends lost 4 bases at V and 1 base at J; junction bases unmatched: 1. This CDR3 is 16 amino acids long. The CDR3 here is CASSGGLAGGQETQYF. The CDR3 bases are TGTGCCAGCAGTGGGGGACTAGCGGGGGGCCAAGAGACCCAGTACTTC.

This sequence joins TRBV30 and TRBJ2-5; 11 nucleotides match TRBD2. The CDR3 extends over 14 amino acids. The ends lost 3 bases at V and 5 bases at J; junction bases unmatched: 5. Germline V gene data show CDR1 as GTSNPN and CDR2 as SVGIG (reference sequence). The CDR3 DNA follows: TGTGCCTGGAGGGTAGCGGGGGGGCGGGAGACCCAGTACTTC. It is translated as CAWRVAGGRETQYF.

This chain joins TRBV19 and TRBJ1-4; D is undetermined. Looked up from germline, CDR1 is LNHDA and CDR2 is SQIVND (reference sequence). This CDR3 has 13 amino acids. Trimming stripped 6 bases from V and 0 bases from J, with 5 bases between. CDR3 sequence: CASSSTTNEKLFF. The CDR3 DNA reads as TGTGCCAGTAGCAGCACAACTAATGAAAAACTGTTTTTT. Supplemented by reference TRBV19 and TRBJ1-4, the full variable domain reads DGGITQSPKYLFRKEGQNVTLSCEQNLNHDAMYWYRQDPGQGLRLIYYSQIVNDFQKGDIAEGYSVSREKKESFPLTVTSAQKNPTAFYLCASSSTTNEKLFFGSGTQLSVL.

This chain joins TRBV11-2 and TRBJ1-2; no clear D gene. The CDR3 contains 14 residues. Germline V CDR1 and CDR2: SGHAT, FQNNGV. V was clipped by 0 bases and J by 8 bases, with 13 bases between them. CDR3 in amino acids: CASSLDRDTRGYTF. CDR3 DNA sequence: TGTGCCAGCAGCTTAGACCGGGATACTCGCGGCTACACCTTC.

The CDR3 bases are TGTGCCACCAGCAGAGAAGGTGCGACAGAATATGGAGATACGCAGTATTTT. Translated: CATSREGATEYGDTQYF. The rearrangement links TRBV15 to TRBJ2-3; D possibly corresponds to TRBD1 (5 bases). V shed 0 bases and J shed 5 bases, with 18 bases lying between them. The CDR3 totals 17 residues. Germline V lookup: CDR1 LNHNV, CDR2 YYDKDF (reference sequence).